The T cell receptor beta chain under discussion was sequenced for a study of T cells in Graves' hyperthyroidism and ophthalmopathy. J lost 4 bases, V lost 5 bases, and 19 bases had no gene match. There are 19 residues in the CDR3. Germline V lookup: CDR1 SEHNR, CDR2 FQNEAQ (reference sequence). The TCR beta CDR3 regions underwent amplification using RNA transcripts as the source. The study used the HTBI primer set for a first-round RT-PCR of the TCR CDR3. TCRdb analysed the multiplex PCR reads with MiXCR anew, one entry per CDR3 protein. The sample yields 300,000 to 450,000 distinct CDR3 sequences, roughly 14% seen once. Sample collection date corresponds to first hyperthyroidism diagnosis, prior to any ophthalmopathy symptoms.

The TCR was taken from a man aged 30-40 years with Graves' hyperthyroidism that later progressed to Graves' ophthalmopathy. The sequenced material came from blood. The chain carries TRBV7-9 and TRBJ2-1, with 8 bases aligning to TRBD2. CDR3 amino acids: CASSPPGASGPLLYNEQFF. DNA of the CDR3: TGTGCCAGCAGCCCCCCGGGGGCTAGCGGGCCCCTCCTTTACAATGAGCAGTTCTTC. The full variable domain, with the rest looked up from reference TRBV7-9 and TRBJ2-1, is DTGVSQNPRHKITKRGQNVTFRCDPISEHNRLYWYRQTLGQGPEFLTYFQNEAQLEKSRLLSDRFSAERPKGSFSTLEIQRTEQGDSAMYLCASSPPGASGPLLYNEQFFGPGTRLTVL.